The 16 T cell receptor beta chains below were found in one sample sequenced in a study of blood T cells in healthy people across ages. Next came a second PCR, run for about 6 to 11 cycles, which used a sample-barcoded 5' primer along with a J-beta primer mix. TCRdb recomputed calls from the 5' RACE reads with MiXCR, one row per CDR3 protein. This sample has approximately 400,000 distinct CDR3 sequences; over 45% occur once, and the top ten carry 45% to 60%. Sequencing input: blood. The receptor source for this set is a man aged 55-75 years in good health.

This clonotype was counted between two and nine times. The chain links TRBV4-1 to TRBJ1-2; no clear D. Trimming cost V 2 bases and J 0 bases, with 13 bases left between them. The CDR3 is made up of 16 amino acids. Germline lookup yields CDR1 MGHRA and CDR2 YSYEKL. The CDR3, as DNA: TGCGCCAGCAGCCAATGGGCTCTGGAATCTAACTATGGCTACACCTTC. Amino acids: CASSQWALESNYGYTF.

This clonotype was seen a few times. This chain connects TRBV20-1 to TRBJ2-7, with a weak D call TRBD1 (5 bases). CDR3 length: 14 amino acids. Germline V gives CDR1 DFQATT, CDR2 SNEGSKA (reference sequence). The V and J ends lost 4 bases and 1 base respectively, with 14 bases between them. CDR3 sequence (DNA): TGCAGTGCTATATCGGACAAGGGATCCTACGAGCAGTACTTC. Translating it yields CSAISDKGSYEQYF.

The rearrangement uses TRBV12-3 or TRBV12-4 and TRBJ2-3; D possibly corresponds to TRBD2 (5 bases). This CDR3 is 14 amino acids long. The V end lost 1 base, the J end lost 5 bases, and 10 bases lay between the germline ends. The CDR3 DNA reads TGTGCCAGCAGTTTAGGAACTAGTCAAGATACGCAGTATTTT. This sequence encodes CASSLGTSQDTQYF.

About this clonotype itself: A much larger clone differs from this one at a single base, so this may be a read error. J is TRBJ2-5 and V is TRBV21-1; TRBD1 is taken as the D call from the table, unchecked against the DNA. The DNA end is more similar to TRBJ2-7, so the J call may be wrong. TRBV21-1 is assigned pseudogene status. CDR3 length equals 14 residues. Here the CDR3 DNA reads TGTGCCAGCAGCAAATTGCGGGGCACCTACGAGCAGTACTTC. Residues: CASSKLRGTYEQYF.

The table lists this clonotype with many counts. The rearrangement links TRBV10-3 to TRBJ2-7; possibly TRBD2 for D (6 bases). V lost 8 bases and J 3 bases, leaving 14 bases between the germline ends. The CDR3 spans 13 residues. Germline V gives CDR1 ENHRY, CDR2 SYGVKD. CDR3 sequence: CAIGLSRDYEQYF. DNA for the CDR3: TGTGCCATCGGACTATCCCGGGACTACGAGCAGTACTTC.

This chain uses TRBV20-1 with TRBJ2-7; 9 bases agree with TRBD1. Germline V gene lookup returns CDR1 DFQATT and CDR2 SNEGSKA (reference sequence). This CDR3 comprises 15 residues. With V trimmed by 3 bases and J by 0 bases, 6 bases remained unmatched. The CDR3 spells CSASTPGQGSYEQYF. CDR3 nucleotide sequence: TGCAGTGCTAGTACCCCGGGACAGGGCTCCTACGAGCAGTACTTC.

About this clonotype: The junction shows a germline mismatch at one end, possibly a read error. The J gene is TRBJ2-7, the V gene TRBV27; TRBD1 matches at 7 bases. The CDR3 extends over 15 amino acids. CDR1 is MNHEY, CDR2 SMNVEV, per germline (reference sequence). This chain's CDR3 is CPSSPRQGQAYEQYF. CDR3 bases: TGTCCCAGCAGTCCCCGACAGGGTCAGGCCTACGAGCAGTACTTC.

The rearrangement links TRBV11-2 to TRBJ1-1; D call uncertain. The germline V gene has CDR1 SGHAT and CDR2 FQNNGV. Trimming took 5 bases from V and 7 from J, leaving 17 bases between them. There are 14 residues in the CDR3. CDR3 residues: CASSTTGLVSEAFF. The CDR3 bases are TGTGCCAGCAGCACTACCGGGCTGGTGAGTGAAGCTTTCTTT.

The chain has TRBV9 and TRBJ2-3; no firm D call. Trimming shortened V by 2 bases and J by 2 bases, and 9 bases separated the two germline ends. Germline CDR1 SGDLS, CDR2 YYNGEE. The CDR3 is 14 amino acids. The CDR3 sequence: CASSVGFITDTQYF. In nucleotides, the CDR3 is TGTGCCAGCAGCGTCGGCTTCATCACAGATACGCAGTATTTT.

The CDR3 coding sequence is TGCAGTGCTACCCCTAGCGACAATGAGCAGTTCTTC. This translates into CSATPSDNEQFF. The chain joins TRBV20-1 to TRBJ2-1; tentative D call: TRBD2 (6 bases). The CDR3 extends over 12 amino acids. Between the trimmed V and J ends, which lost 4 bases and 5 bases, there was a span of 9 bases. Germline lookup yields CDR1 DFQATT and CDR2 SNEGSKA (reference sequence).

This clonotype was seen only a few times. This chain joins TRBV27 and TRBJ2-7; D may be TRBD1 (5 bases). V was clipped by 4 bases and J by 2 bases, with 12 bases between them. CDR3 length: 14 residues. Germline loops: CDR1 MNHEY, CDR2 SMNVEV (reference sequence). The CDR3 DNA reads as TGTGCCAGCAGTTCCACCAGGGCCCCCTACGAGCAGTACTTC. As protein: CASSSTRAPYEQYF.

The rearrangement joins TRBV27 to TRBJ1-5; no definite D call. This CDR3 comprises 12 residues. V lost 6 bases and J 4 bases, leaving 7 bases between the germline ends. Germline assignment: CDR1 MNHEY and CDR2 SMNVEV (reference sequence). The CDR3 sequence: CASSRANQPQHF. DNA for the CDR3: TGTGCCAGCAGCCGAGCGAATCAGCCCCAGCATTTT.

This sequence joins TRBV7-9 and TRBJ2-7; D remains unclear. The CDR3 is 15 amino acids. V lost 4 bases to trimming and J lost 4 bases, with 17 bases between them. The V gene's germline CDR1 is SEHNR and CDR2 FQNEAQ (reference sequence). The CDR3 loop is CASSSSLTSFYEQYF. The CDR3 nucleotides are TGTGCCAGCAGCTCCTCCCTTACATCCTTTTACGAGCAGTACTTC.

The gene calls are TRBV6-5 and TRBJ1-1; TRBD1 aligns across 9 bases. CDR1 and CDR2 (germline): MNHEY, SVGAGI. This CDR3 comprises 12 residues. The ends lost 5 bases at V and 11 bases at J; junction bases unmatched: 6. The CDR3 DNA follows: TGTGCCAGCAGTCTTCGGACAGGGGTGGCTTTCTTT. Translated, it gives CASSLRTGVAFF.

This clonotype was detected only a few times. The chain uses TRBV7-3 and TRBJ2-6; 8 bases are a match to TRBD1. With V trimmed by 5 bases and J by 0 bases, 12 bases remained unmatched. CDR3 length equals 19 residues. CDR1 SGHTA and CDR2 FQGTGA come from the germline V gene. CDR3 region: CASSRGTGRFSSGANVLTF. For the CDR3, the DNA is TGTGCCAGCAGCCGCGGGACAGGAAGATTTAGCTCTGGGGCCAACGTCCTGACTTTC.

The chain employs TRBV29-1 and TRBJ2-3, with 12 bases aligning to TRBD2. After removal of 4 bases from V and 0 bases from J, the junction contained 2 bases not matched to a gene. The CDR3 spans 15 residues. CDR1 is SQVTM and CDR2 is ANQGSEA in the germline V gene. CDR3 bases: TGCAGCGTTGTGGGGACTAGCGGGAGCACAGATACGCAGTATTTT. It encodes CSVVGTSGSTDTQYF.